The subject of this entry is one TCR beta chain. The data derive from a study of blood T cell repertoires in COVID-19. Whole-study context: The United States, Italy and Spain were the sources of the acute and convalescent COVID-19 samples.

Sequencing was performed with immunoSEQ multiplex PCR; in TCRdb, only in-frame clones are kept and a portion is missing. The sample holds 70,000 to 95,000 clones, over 80% seen once. CDR1 and CDR2 from the germline V gene are KGHSH and LQKENI. V shed 3 bases, J shed 1 base, and the junction held 4 bases outside the gene matches. The CDR3 is made up of 15 amino acids. The sample was peripheral blood. The V gene is TRBV18, the J gene TRBJ2-7; 9 nucleotides match TRBD2. The sequence derives from a woman aged 60-70 years with active COVID-19. The CDR3 nucleotides are TGTGCCAGCTCACCTCTGACTAGCGGTTCCTACGAGCAGTACTTC. It codes for CASSPLTSGSYEQYF.